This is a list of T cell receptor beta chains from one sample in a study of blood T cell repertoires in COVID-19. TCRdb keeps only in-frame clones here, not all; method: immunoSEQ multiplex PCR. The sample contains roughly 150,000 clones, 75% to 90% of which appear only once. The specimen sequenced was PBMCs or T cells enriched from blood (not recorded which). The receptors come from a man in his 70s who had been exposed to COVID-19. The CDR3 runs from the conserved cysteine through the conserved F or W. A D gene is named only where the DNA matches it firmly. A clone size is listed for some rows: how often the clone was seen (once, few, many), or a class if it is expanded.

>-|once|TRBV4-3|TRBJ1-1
TGCGCCAGCAGCCAAGGGAACGGGGACACTGAAGCTTTCTTT
CASSQGNGDTEAFF
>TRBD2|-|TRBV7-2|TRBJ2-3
TGTGCCAGCAGCTTGGGGACTAGCGAAGCAGATACGCAGTATTTT
CASSLGTSEADTQYF
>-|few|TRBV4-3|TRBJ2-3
TGCGCCAGCAGCCAAGATCGTAGGCGGGGGCTCACAGATACGCAGTATTTT
CASSQDRRRGLTDTQYF
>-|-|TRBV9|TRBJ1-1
TGTGCCAGCAGCGTTCAGGGAGGTGGGGTTGGGGCGAACACTGAAGCTTTCTTT
CASSVQGGGVGANTEAFF
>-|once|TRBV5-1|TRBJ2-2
TGCGCCAGCAGCTTGTCCGGGGGGCCCAACACCGGGGAGCTGTTTTTT
CASSLSGGPNTGELFF
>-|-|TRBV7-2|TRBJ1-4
TGTGCCAGCAGCTTAGCCCCTATGGATGAAAAACTGTTTTTT
CASSLAPMDEKLFF
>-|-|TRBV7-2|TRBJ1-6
TGTGCCAGCAGTTTCGGAGATCACGGTTCACCCCTCCACTTT
CASSFGDHGSPLHF
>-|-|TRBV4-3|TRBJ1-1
TGCGCCAGCAGCCAACAGGTCAAAGGGGTGTCTGAAGCTTTCTTT
CASSQQVKGVSEAFF
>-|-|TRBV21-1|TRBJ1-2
TGTGCCAGCAGCAGGAGGGAGGGGCCGAGTGGCTACACCTTC
CASSRREGPSGYTF
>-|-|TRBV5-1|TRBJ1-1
TGCGCCAGCGCATCATCAGCTTTCGGGGACCCAAGGGAGGCCGCTTTCTTT
CASASSAFGDPREAAFF
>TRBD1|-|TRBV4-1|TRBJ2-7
TGCGCCAGCAGCCCTAAGGACAGGTCTAGCTCCTACGAGCAGTACTTC
CASSPKDRSSSYEQYF
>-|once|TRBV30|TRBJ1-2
TGTGCCTGGAGTGAACAGAGCTATGGCTACACCTTC
CAWSEQSYGYTF
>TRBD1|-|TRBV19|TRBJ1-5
TGTGCCACCAAAGCGGGACAGGGAAGTCAGCCCCAGCATTTT
CATKAGQGSQPQHF
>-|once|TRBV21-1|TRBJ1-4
TGTGCCAGCACCAACAGAGGAGGGGCAACTAATGAAAAACTGTTTTTT
CASTNRGGATNEKLFF
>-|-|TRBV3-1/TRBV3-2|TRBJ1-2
TGTGCCAGCAGCCAAGTCCGAGGCAAGAACTATGGCTACACCTTC
CASSQVRGKNYGYTF
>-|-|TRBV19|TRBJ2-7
TGTGCCAGTAGTATCACGGAGATCCACGAGCAGTACTTC
CASSITEIHEQYF
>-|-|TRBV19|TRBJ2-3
TGTGCCAGTAAAAGGGGGGAGGGAAGGGCAGATACGCAGTATTTT
CASKRGEGRADTQYF
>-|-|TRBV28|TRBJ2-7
TGTGCCAGCAGTCCCGGGACTCCTCCCTACGAGCAGTACTTC
CASSPGTPPYEQYF
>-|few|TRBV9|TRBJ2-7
TGTGCCAGCAGCGTAGAGGATACCAGGGGCGAGCAGTACTTC
CASSVEDTRGEQYF
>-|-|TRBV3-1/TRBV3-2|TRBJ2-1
TGTGCCAGCAGCCCAGGTCGGGGGAAGTACAATGAGCAGTTCTTC
CASSPGRGKYNEQFF
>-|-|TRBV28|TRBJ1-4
TGTGCCAGCAGTTCCCGGGGGGCTGCTAATGAAAAACTGTTTTTT
CASSSRGAANEKLFF
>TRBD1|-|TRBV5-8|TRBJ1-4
TGTGCCAGCAGCTTCATTGGACAGGGAGGAGAAAAACTGTTTTTT
CASSFIGQGGEKLFF
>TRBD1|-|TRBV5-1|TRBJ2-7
TGCGCCAGCAGCGAACGGACAGGGATCTACGAGCAGTACTTC
CASSERTGIYEQYF
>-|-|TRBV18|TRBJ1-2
TGTGCCAGCTCACCAAGCAGGGGATGGGGCTATGGCTACACCTTC
CASSPSRGWGYGYTF
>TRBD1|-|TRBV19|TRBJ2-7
TGTGCCAGTAGATCCGGGACAGGGGCCTACGAGCAGTACTTC
CASRSGTGAYEQYF
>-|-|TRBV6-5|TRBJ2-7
TGTGCCAGCAGTTCCGGACGGGGGGCTCCCTACGAGCAGTACTTC
CASSSGRGAPYEQYF
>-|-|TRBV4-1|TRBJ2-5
TGCGCCAGCAGCCAAGGTCCGACTTCTCAAGAGACCCAGTACTTC
CASSQGPTSQETQYF
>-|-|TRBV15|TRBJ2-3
TGTGCCACCAGCAGAGGCCTACAGGGAAGTGCGCAGTATTTT
CATSRGLQGSAQYF
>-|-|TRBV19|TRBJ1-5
TGTGCCAGTAGTGGGGCAAGCCCCCAGCATTTT
CASSGASPQHF
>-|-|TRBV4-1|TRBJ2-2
TGCGCCAGCTGCGACAGAAACACCGGGGAGCTGTTTTTT
CASCDRNTGELFF
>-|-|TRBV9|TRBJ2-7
TGTGCCAGCAGCGTAGGTTCGGGGGGCCCGGGCGAGCAGTACTTC
CASSVGSGGPGEQYF
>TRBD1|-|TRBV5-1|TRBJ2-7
TGCGCCAGCAGCTTGGCTCGGACAGGGCCTGACGAGCAGTACTTC
CASSLARTGPDEQYF
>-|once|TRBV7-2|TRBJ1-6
TGTGCCAGCAGCTTGCAGGGGAATTCACCCCTCCACTTT
CASSLQGNSPLHF
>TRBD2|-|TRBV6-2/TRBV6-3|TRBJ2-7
TGTGCCAGCAGTAGGACTAGCGGTACCTACGAGCAGTACTTC
CASSRTSGTYEQYF
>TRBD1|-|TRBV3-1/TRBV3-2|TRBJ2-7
TGTGCCAGCAGCCAAGGGACAGGAGCCTACGAGCAGTACTTC
CASSQGTGAYEQYF
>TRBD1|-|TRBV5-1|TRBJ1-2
TGCGCCAGCAGGCGGGACACTCAGGGGGACTATGGCTACACCTTC
CASRRDTQGDYGYTF
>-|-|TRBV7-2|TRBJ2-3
TGTGCCAGCAGCGGCACAGGGGGGGGAGCACCAGATACGCAGTATTTT
CASSGTGGGAPDTQYF
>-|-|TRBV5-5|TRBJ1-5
TGTGCCAGCAGCCCTACAGCCCCGGGGCAGCCCCAGCATTTT
CASSPTAPGQPQHF
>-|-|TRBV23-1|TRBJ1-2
TGCGCCAGCAGTCTCCCCCCCAGGCAGGGGTTCTCTGGCTACACCTTC
CASSLPPRQGFSGYTF
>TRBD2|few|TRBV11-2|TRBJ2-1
TGTGCCAGCAGCTCTTGGACTAGCGGGAGTCGCAATGAGCAGTTCTTC
CASSSWTSGSRNEQFF
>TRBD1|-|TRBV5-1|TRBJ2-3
TGCGCCAGCAGCTGGGGGGACAGGGGAGCAGATACGCAGTATTTT
CASSWGDRGADTQYF
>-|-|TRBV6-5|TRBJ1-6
TGTGCCAGCACCGTTTCCGGGGAAAGCTCACCCCTCCACTTT
CASTVSGESSPLHF
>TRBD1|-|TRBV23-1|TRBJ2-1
TGCGCCAGCAGTCACGTCGGGCAGGGACAGAACAATGAGCAGTTCTTC
CASSHVGQGQNNEQFF
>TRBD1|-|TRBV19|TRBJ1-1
TGTGCCAGTAAACTGATGGGACAGCCGAACACTGAAGCTTTCTTT
CASKLMGQPNTEAFF
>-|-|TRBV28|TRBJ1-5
TGTGCCAGCAGCACAGCGGGCAGGACGGATCAGCCCCAGCATTTT
CASSTAGRTDQPQHF
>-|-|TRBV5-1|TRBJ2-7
TGCGCCAGCAGCTTGGAGGCAGGTCGACCCTACGAGCAGTACTTC
CASSLEAGRPYEQYF
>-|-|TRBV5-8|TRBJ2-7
TGTGCCAGCAGCTTGGCGGCAGGATCCTACGAGCAGTACTTC
CASSLAAGSYEQYF
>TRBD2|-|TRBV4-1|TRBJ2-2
TGCGCCAGCAGCCACCGGACTAGCGGAAACACCGGGGAGCTGTTTTTT
CASSHRTSGNTGELFF
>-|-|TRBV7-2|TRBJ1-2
TGTGCCAGCAGCCCCACAGGGATCAACTTCTACGGCTACACCTTC
CASSPTGINFYGYTF
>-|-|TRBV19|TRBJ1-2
TGTGCCAGTAGTATAGGAGGACAGAACTATGGCTACACCTTC
CASSIGGQNYGYTF
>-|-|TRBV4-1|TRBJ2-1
TGCGCCAGCAGCCAAGCACTAGCTCAGATACTACCCAATGAGCAGTTCTTC
CASSQALAQILPNEQFF
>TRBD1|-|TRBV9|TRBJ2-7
TGTGCCAGCAGTACCGGGGGGACAGGGACCTACGAGCAGTACTTC
CASSTGGTGTYEQYF
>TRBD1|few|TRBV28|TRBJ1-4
TGTGCCAGCAGGTACAGGGGGTGGAATCTCGACAATGAAAAACTGTTTTTT
CASRYRGWNLDNEKLFF
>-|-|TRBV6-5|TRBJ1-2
TGTGCCAGCAGTTTCGCCCACAGGGCGTCCGGCTACACCTTC
CASSFAHRASGYTF